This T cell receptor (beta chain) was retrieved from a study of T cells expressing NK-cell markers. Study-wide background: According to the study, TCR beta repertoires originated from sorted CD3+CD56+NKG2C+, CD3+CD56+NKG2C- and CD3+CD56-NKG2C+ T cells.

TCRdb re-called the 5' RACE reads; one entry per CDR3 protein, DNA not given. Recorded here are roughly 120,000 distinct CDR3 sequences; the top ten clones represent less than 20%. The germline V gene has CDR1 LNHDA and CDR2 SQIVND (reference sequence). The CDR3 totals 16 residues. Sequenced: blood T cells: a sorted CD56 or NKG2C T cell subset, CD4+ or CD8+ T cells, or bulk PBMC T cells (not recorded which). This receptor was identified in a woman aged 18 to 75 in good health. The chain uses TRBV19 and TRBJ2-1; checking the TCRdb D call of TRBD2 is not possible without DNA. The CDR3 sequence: CASSPLAASSYNEQFF.